The 25 T cell receptor beta chains below all came from one sample that was sequenced in a study of T cell responses to AZD1222 COVID-19 vaccine. Measured with immunoSEQ multiplex PCR; TCRdb has only the in-frame clones, and not every one. The data contain 100,000 to 150,000 clones, 90% of them singletons. Specimen: peripheral blood, collected on day 0 of MenACWY control vaccination. Receptors were obtained from an adult in good health.

This chain's CDR3 is CASSDFRGRGYGYTF. The CDR3 DNA sequence: TGTGCCAGCAGTGACTTTAGGGGACGGGGGTATGGCTACACCTTC. The rearrangement uses TRBV2 and TRBJ1-2, with D perhaps matching TRBD1 (5 bases). CDR1 SNHLY and CDR2 FYNNEI come from the germline V gene. This CDR3 contains 15 residues. V lost 3 bases and J lost 5, with 16 bases in between.

This sequence joins TRBV28 and TRBJ2-7, with TRBD1 matching over 9 bases. In germline, CDR1 is MDHEN, CDR2 SYDVKM. The ends lost 3 bases at V and 3 bases at J; junction bases unmatched: 6. The CDR3 runs 15 residues. The CDR3 is CASSFYGTGNYEQYF. The CDR3 nucleotides are TGTGCCAGCAGTTTCTATGGGACAGGGAACTACGAGCAGTACTTC.

In its sample, this clone was seen a few times. This chain connects TRBV9 to TRBJ1-3, with a tentative D call TRBD1 (5 bases). The germline V gene has CDR1 SGDLS and CDR2 YYNGEE. Between the trimmed V and J ends, which lost 7 bases and 4 bases, there was a span of 18 bases. CDR3 length equals 15 residues. CDR3 loop: CASGTEPGGGNTIYF. In nucleotides, the CDR3 is TGTGCCAGCGGGACGGAACCGGGCGGGGGAAACACCATATATTTT.

The rearrangement links TRBV11-2 to TRBJ1-2; 9 bases match TRBD1. The CDR3 loop spans 15 amino acids. Germline values: CDR1 SGHAT, CDR2 FQNNGV. V lost 5 bases and J lost 0; bases outside the gene matches: 4. CDR3 amino acids: CASSTGTGPNYGYTF. The DNA for the CDR3 is TGTGCCAGCAGCACCGGGACAGGGCCTAACTATGGCTACACCTTC.

About this clone itself: The sample contains more than one DNA sequence encoding this CDR3. J is TRBJ1-1 and V is TRBV6-5; maybe TRBD1 (5 bases). CDR3 size: 14 residues. Trimming took off 6 bases at V and 0 bases at J, with 11 bases between the two ends. Germline assignment: CDR1 MNHEY and CDR2 SVGAGI. CDR3 residues: CASRTGTVNTEAFF. The CDR3 nucleotides read TGTGCCAGCAGAACCGGGACGGTGAACACTGAAGCTTTCTTT.

The genes are TRBV21-1 and TRBJ2-5; TRBD2 was called by the table and not checked on the DNA. TRBV21-1 is flagged as a pseudogene. This CDR3 is built from 15 residues. The CDR3 protein is CASSKGKSLQETQYF. The CDR3 coding sequence is TGTGCCAGCAGCAAAGGAAAAAGCCTGCAAGAGACCCAGTACTTC.

V usage is TRBV19 and J usage is TRBJ2-3; 10 positions match TRBD2. From germline, CDR1 is LNHDA and CDR2 SQIVND (reference sequence). V trimming: 10 bases; J trimming: 6 bases; junction bases outside the gene matches: 13. The CDR3 totals 15 residues. CDR3 sequence (DNA): TGTGCCACCAGACTTTCTAGCGGGGGAAGGGATACGCAGTATTTT. It translates to CATRLSSGGRDTQYF.

The V and J genes are TRBV19 and TRBJ1-5; D uncertain. The CDR3 loop spans 11 amino acids. Germline V lookup: CDR1 LNHDA, CDR2 SQIVND (reference sequence). Trimming took 6 bases from V and 4 from J, leaving 4 bases between them. Written as DNA, the CDR3 is TGTGCCAGTAGCCGAAATCAGCCCCAGCATTTT. Protein sequence: CASSRNQPQHF.

The chain is built from TRBV2 and TRBJ1-6, with no clear D. Trimming removed 7 bases at V and 0 bases at J, with 19 bases between. The CDR3 runs 18 residues. Germline loops: CDR1 SNHLY, CDR2 FYNNEI. The CDR3 region is CASKETKNTSSYNSPLHF. The CDR3 nucleotides read TGTGCCAGCAAAGAGACAAAAAATACCAGCTCCTATAATTCACCCCTCCACTTT.

J is TRBJ1-2 and V is TRBV7-9, with D tentatively TRBD1 (5 bases). This CDR3 contains 15 residues. Germline assignment: CDR1 SEHNR and CDR2 FQNEAQ (reference sequence). V was clipped by 7 bases and J by 8 bases, with 23 bases between them. CDR3 loop: CASINTSPGFFGYTF. The CDR3 nucleotides are TGTGCCAGCATCAACACCTCTCCAGGGTTCTTCGGCTACACCTTC.

The rearrangement uses TRBV28 and TRBJ1-2; D possibly corresponds to TRBD1 (5 bases). The CDR3 loop spans 15 amino acids. The germline V and J ends were trimmed by 8 bases and 5 bases, with 21 bases remaining between them. The V gene's germline CDR1 is MDHEN and CDR2 SYDVKM. CDR3 DNA sequence: TGTGCCAGCCTTAAACTCTCGGAGGGGATTTATGGCTACACCTTC. Amino acids: CASLKLSEGIYGYTF.

The V and J genes are TRBV28 and TRBJ1-2; D might be TRBD1 (6 bases). This CDR3 contains 20 residues. V was cut by 2 bases and J by 0 bases, with 25 bases left in between. Germline V lookup: CDR1 MDHEN, CDR2 SYDVKM. The CDR3 bases are TGTGCCAGCAGTTTAGTTTTCGTTTGGGCCGGGGGGCGGGCTAACTATGGCTACACCTTC. This encodes CASSLVFVWAGGRANYGYTF.

The sample holds a few counts of this clone. DNA of the CDR3: TGTGCCAGCAGTCAGACAGCTGCCTATGGCTACACCTTC. Encoded protein: CASSQTAAYGYTF. The chain is built from TRBV7-2 and TRBJ1-2; a possible D gene is TRBD1 (5 bases). V lost 6 bases, J lost 4 bases, and 12 bases lay in between. Germline V lookup: CDR1 SGHTA, CDR2 FQGNSA. The CDR3 sequence is 13 residues long.

The chain carries TRBV4-2 and TRBJ2-7, with 7 bases aligning to TRBD2. Per germline, CDR1 LGHNA and CDR2 YNFKEQ. V lost 4 bases and J lost 2; bases outside the gene matches: 5. The CDR3 is 14 amino acids. As DNA, the CDR3 is TGTGCCAGCAGCCCAACAGCGGGAACCTACGAGCAGTACTTC. This translates into CASSPTAGTYEQYF.

The CDR3 region is CASSISAGNYGYTF. In DNA form, the CDR3 reads TGTGCCAGTAGTATATCGGCCGGGAACTATGGCTACACCTTC. The genes are TRBV19 and TRBJ1-2, with D unclear. The CDR3 is made up of 14 amino acids. The ends were cut back, 2 bases at V and 2 bases at J, with 9 bases in the middle. Germline CDR1 and CDR2: LNHDA and SQIVND (reference sequence).

V gene TRBV7-2 combines with J gene TRBJ1-2; TRBD1 agrees at 9 bases. The germline V gene encodes CDR1 SGHTA and CDR2 FQGNSA. Trimming removed 4 bases from V and 4 bases from J; junction bases left unmatched: 1. The CDR3 is 13 amino acids. CDR3 sequence (DNA): TGTGCCAGCAGCTGGGGACAGGGCTATGGCTACACCTTC. The encoded protein is CASSWGQGYGYTF. The variable domain in full, with the rest retrieved from reference TRBV7-2 and TRBJ1-2, is GAGVSQSPSNKVTEKGKDVELRCDPISGHTALYWYRQSLGQGLEFLIYFQGNSAPDKSGLPSDRFSAERTGGSVSTLTIQRTQQEDSAVYLCASSWGQGYGYTFGSGTRLTVV.

This chain uses TRBV19 with TRBJ1-5; 10 bases are a match to TRBD1. Germline CDR1 and CDR2: LNHDA and SQIVND (reference sequence). Losses at the gene ends were 6 bases for V and 0 bases for J; bases not matched to a gene: 2. The CDR3 runs 15 residues. Written as DNA, the CDR3 is TGTGCCAGTAGGGGGGACAGGGGTAGCAATCAGCCCCAGCATTTT. Its protein is CASRGDRGSNQPQHF.

The CDR3 region has the DNA TGTGCCAGCAGTTCCCGGGAGGCTCACGAGCAGTACTTC. Translated, it gives CASSSREAHEQYF. The chain combines TRBV6-1 with TRBJ2-7, with TRBD2 matching 7 bases. This CDR3 spans 13 amino acids. In germline, CDR1 is MNHNS, CDR2 SASEGT. The junction had 6 bases not matched to a gene; V was cut back by 5 bases and J by 5 bases.

A single count supports this clone. The CDR3, as DNA: TGTGCCAGCAGCCAAGACCCCCTGGGACAGGGGGGAGAGACCCAGTACTTC. Its translation: CASSQDPLGQGGETQYF. The J gene is TRBJ2-5, the V gene TRBV4-2; TRBD1 matches 11 bases. Germline CDR1 LGHNA, CDR2 YNFKEQ. Trimming removed 0 bases from V and 4 bases from J; junction bases left unmatched: 7. This CDR3 comprises 17 residues.

The rearrangement joins TRBV3-1 (or the pseudogene TRBV3-2) to TRBJ2-2; D call uncertain. This CDR3 is 15 amino acids long. Deletions cut 3 bases from V and 3 bases from J, with 11 bases between. Germline V lookup: CDR1 LGHDT, CDR2 YNNKEL (reference sequence). The CDR3 DNA is TGTGCCAGCAGCCACGGACGGAGAGACACCGGGGAGCTGTTTTTT. This translates into CASSHGRRDTGELFF.

V and J are TRBV27 and TRBJ1-4; D is possibly TRBD1 (6 bases). This CDR3 region has 13 residues. Germline V gene sequence: CDR1 MNHEY, CDR2 SMNVEV (reference sequence). Trimming took 7 bases from V and 8 from J, leaving 14 bases between them. The CDR3 spells CASTGRGIEKLFF. Written as DNA, the CDR3 is TGTGCCAGCACAGGGAGGGGGATAGAAAAACTGTTTTTT. Complete variable domain (other parts from reference TRBV27 and TRBJ1-4): EAQVTQNPRYLITVTGKKLTVTCSQNMNHEYMSWYRQDPGLGLRQIYYSMNVEVTDKGDVPEGYKVSRKEKRNFPLILESPSPNQTSLYFCASTGRGIEKLFFGSGTQLSVL.

V gene TRBV7-9 combines with J gene TRBJ2-7, with a tentative D call TRBD2 (6 bases). The germline CDR1 and CDR2 sequences are SEHNR and FQNEAQ (reference sequence). V lost 4 bases and J lost 3, with 13 bases in between. CDR3 length: 14 amino acids. CDR3 sequence reads: CASSYSGPNYEQYF. In DNA form, the CDR3 reads TGTGCCAGCAGCTACAGCGGGCCAAACTACGAGCAGTACTTC.

The chain combines TRBV4-1 with TRBJ2-3; TRBD1 aligns across 8 bases. CDR1 and CDR2 from the germline V gene are MGHRA and YSYEKL. V lost 3 bases, J lost 2 bases, and 10 bases stayed unmatched. The CDR3 is 17 residues long. The CDR3 region has the DNA TGCGCCAGCAGCCATACAGGGGGGCCCATCAACACAGATACGCAGTATTTT. Translating it yields CASSHTGGPINTDTQYF.

The chain is built from TRBV6-2 or TRBV6-3 and TRBJ1-2, with TRBD1 matching 7 bases. Losses at the gene ends were 2 bases for V and 4 bases for J; bases not matched to a gene: 7. CDR3 length: 15 residues. Germline CDR1 and CDR2: MNHEY and SVGEGT. The CDR3: CASSYAMTGTYGYTF. The CDR3 nucleotides read TGTGCCAGCAGTTACGCCATGACAGGGACCTATGGCTACACCTTC.

V is TRBV23-1 and J is TRBJ2-7, with 8 bases aligning to TRBD1. TRBV23-1 is marked as an open reading frame, function uncertain. The CDR3 totals 14 residues. V dropped 2 bases and J dropped 6; count of bases not matched to a gene: 6. CDR3 sequence: CASSQTDREAEQYV. Here the CDR3 DNA reads TGCGCCAGCAGTCAAACGGACAGGGAGGCCGAGCAGTACGTC.